This T cell receptor beta chain was recovered during a study of cytomegalovirus exposure and HLA in healthy donors. Study outcomes and limitations: The listing of roughly 160 TCR beta chains classed them as cytomegalovirus-associated. In an earlier analysis, in approximately 630 donors, most V segments appeared productive either ~87% or ~30% of the time. The HLA-A and HLA-B alleles of most subjects were reportedly predicted accurately from TCR beta sequences.

The PCR had 60 Vbeta and 13 Jbeta primers. Source study methods: Approximately 9.9 million shared chains were among the roughly 80 million unique TCR beta chains that a later analysis counted. Clones were sequenced by immunoSEQ multiplex PCR, and TCRdb holds only the in-frame ones, with some missing. V and J calls and clone size are as listed in that table; D and trimming were resolved from the DNA. The table lists some 180,000 clones, 79% of them singletons. For this clone: No antigen is known for it.

This receptor was identified in a woman aged 30 to 39 in good health and CMV-seropositive. Sequenced sample: PBMCs.

CDR3 sequence (DNA): TGTGCCAGCAGATCAAGGGGACAGACGAGCTCCTACGAGCAGTACTTC. Its translation is CASRSRGQTSSYEQYF. This chain joins TRBV27 and TRBJ2-7, with 7 nucleotides matching TRBD1. Germline V gene data show CDR1 as MNHEY and CDR2 as SMNVEV (reference sequence). Unmatched junction bases numbered 11, after V lost 6 bases and J lost 0 bases. This CDR3 has 16 amino acids.